The 7 T cell receptor beta chains given below trace back to one sample, sequenced in a study of tumor and adjacent non-tumor tissue in lung cancer (dated by TCRdb to 2017 to 2018). Libraries were made using multiplex PCR. The data were produced on an Illumina HiSeq 2500. Following protocols modified from ARM-PCR, the researchers constructed TCRbeta libraries through three rounds of nested PCR with primers (Table S4). Starting from the raw public reads, TCRdb applied fastp trimming at Q25, assembled clones with MiXCR and retained in-frame beta chains. For every CDR3 protein sequence, its rows merge into one entry that carries the most common genes and DNA. The sample yields roughly 90,000 distinct CDR3 sequences; more than 65% were counted once. Of the sample, 21% falls within the top ten clones. RNA was extracted from bulk unsorted tissue and checked for quality with a NanoDrop ND-1000 and an Agilent 2100. Distant non-tumor tissue taken more than 3 cm from the tumor edge was used as the normal lung sample.

Material: distant non-tumor lung tissue. These receptors were taken from a woman aged 50 to 65 with non-small cell lung cancer.

To note about this clonotype: An end of the junction differs from the germline gene, which may be a read error. The rearrangement links TRBV11-2 to TRBJ1-3, with D unresolved. From germline, CDR1 is SGHAT and CDR2 FQNNGV. The CDR3 consists of 15 residues. The CDR3 DNA reads TGTGCCAGCAACGCAGGCGTGAACTCTGGAAACACCACATATTTT. Its translation: CASNAGVNSGNTTYF.

This clonotype was recorded only once. Relative to the germline gene, one junction end is altered; a read error may explain this. The V call is TRBV12-3 or TRBV12-4, the J call TRBJ2-7; TRBD1 aligns across 8 bases. The CDR3 covers 12 residues. Here the CDR3 DNA reads TGTGCCAGCAGTCCTAGGACAGGGATCGGCTCCTTC. This sequence encodes CASSPRTGIGSF.

The sample holds a few counts of this clonotype. One junction end disagrees with the germline gene, perhaps due to a read error. The chain uses TRBV5-1 and TRBJ2-5; D possibly uses TRBD1 or TRBD2 (5 bases each). The CDR3 runs to 15 residues. Germline V gives CDR1 SGHRS, CDR2 YFSETQ. In DNA, the CDR3 is TGCGCCAACAGCTTGATGGGGACCCCACAAGAGACCCAGTACTTC. Its translation is CANSLMGTPQETQYF.

Regarding this clonotype: It is likely a read error, because the conserved phenylalanine at the end of the CDR3 is missing. The DNA is omitted, as the CDR3 cannot be located on it reliably, and the CDR3 follows TCRdb's listing. The chain combines TRBV12-3 or TRBV12-4 with TRBJ1-1. Including both end residues, the CDR3 is 12 amino acids long. CDR3 protein: CASRRAEAIAFI.

A note on this clonotype: The junction departs from germline at one end; a sequencing error may be responsible. The chain recombines TRBV6-1 with TRBJ2-1; D is undetermined. The V gene's germline CDR1 is MNHNS and CDR2 SASEGT. The CDR3 length is 15 residues. As DNA, the CDR3 is TGTGCCAGTAGTGATAGCTTTGCCACCTACAATGAGCATTTCTTC. This gives the protein CASSDSFATYNEHFF.

This clonotype showed up many times. V is TRBV29-1 and J is TRBJ2-5; no reliable D call. CDR3 length: 12 amino acids. The V and J ends lost 0 bases and 5 bases respectively, with 7 bases between them. The germline gives CDR1 SQVTM, CDR2 ANQGSEA. CDR3 in amino acids: CSVEDLGETQYF. CDR3 coding DNA: TGCAGCGTTGAAGATCTGGGGGAGACCCAGTACTTC.

A few counts support this clonotype. This may be a read error: a much more frequent sequence differs by one nucleotide. This chain links TRBV11-2 with TRBJ2-7; D is unclear. The CDR3 runs 13 residues. The V end was cut by 8 bases, the J end by 4 bases, with 15 bases between. Germline CDR1 reads SGHAT; CDR2 reads FQNNGV. CDR3 nucleotide sequence: TGTGCCAGCGGCTGGTGGGCCGGGTACGAGCAGTACTTC. Residues: CASGWWAGYEQYF.